Shown below are 13 T cell receptor beta chains from a single sample sequenced in a study of blood T cell repertoires in COVID-19. TCRdb keeps only in-frame clones here, not all; method: immunoSEQ multiplex PCR. The table records roughly 250,000 clones, approximately 87% of them present only once. Sequences were obtained from peripheral blood. The source is a woman aged 25 to 39 with COVID-19, enrolled during active disease.

This chain uses TRBV7-9 with TRBJ1-6; TRBD1 matches at 7 bases. Germline V gene sequence: CDR1 SEHNR, CDR2 FQNEAQ (reference sequence). The CDR3 consists of 16 residues. Trimming removed 5 bases from V and 7 bases from J; junction bases left unmatched: 11. The CDR3 loop reads CASSRPGQMLNSPLHF. Written as DNA, the CDR3 is TGTGCCAGCAGCCGGCCGGGACAGATGTTAAATTCACCCCTCCACTTT.

This rearrangement joins TRBV6-5 to TRBJ2-5; 7 nucleotides align to TRBD2. Trimming cost V 6 bases and J 1 base; bases outside gene matches: 5. The CDR3 is 14 amino acids. Germline V gene lookup returns CDR1 MNHEY and CDR2 SVGAGI. The CDR3 DNA is TGTGCCAGCAGCCACGGGACTACCCAAGAGACCCAGTACTTC. This codes for CASSHGTTQETQYF.

This chain uses TRBV5-1 with TRBJ1-2; D is unclear. Germline assignment: CDR1 SGHRS and CDR2 YFSETQ. V lost 0 bases and J 0 bases, leaving 18 bases between the germline ends. CDR3 length: 18 residues. The CDR3, as DNA: TGCGCCAGCAGCTTGGGCAGAGGCGGGCTATTAGCTAACTATGGCTACACCTTC. Translation: CASSLGRGGLLANYGYTF.

The chain is built from TRBV24-1 and TRBJ2-3; the match to TRBD2 covers 12 bases. Germline-derived CDR1 and CDR2 are KGHDR and SFDVKD. This CDR3 comprises 18 residues. The V segment lost 3 bases and the J segment 5 bases; nucleotides outside the gene matches: 11. The CDR3 spells CATSDHLAGGQVQDTQYF. CDR3 coding DNA: TGTGCCACCAGTGATCATCTAGCGGGGGGGCAAGTGCAAGATACGCAGTATTTT.

V and J are TRBV19 and TRBJ2-7; weak D call: TRBD2 (6 bases). This CDR3 contains 14 residues. With 0 bases removed from V and 3 bases from J, the gap between germline ends came to 9 bases. The germline V gene has CDR1 LNHDA and CDR2 SQIVND (reference sequence). CDR3 bases: TGTGCCAGTAGTATAGATGCGGGGTACTACGAGCAGTACTTC. As protein: CASSIDAGYYEQYF. The variable domain in full, with the rest retrieved from reference TRBV19 and TRBJ2-7, is DGGITQSPKYLFRKEGQNVTLSCEQNLNHDAMYWYRQDPGQGLRLIYYSQIVNDFQKGDIAEGYSVSREKKESFPLTVTSAQKNPTAFYLCASSIDAGYYEQYFGPGTRLTVT.

The CDR3 region has the DNA TGTGCCAGCAGCCCTGAGCGGGGGGCGGGAGATACGCAGTATTTT. It yields the protein CASSPERGAGDTQYF. The rearrangement links TRBV11-2 to TRBJ2-3; the match to TRBD2 covers 9 bases. Trimming removed 5 bases from V and 5 bases from J; junction bases left unmatched: 8. Germline V gene data show CDR1 as SGHAT and CDR2 as FQNNGV. The CDR3 contains 15 residues.

This chain joins TRBV2 and TRBJ1-2, with 9 bases lining up with TRBD1. The trim removed 5 bases at V and 6 bases at J, leaving 7 bases unmatched. The CDR3 spans 14 residues. Looked up from germline, CDR1 is SNHLY and CDR2 is FYNNEI. The CDR3 DNA reads as TGTGCCAGCAGTAAGGACAGGGGTTATAATGGCTACACCTTC. Protein: CASSKDRGYNGYTF. The full variable domain, rest sourced from reference TRBV2 and TRBJ1-2, is EPEVTQTPSHQVTQMGQEVILRCVPISNHLYFYWYRQILGQKVEFLVSFYNNEISEKSEIFDDQFSVERPDGSNFTLKIRSTKLEDSAMYFCASSKDRGYNGYTFGSGTRLTVV.

The chain joins TRBV7-2 to TRBJ1-2, with D perhaps matching TRBD1 (6 bases). V shed 5 bases and J shed 8 bases, with 18 bases lying between them. The CDR3 has 14 residues. Germline assignment: CDR1 SGHTA and CDR2 FQGNSA. The CDR3 nucleotides are TGTGCCAGCAGCCCCCAGGTTAGGGGGGGCGGCTACACCTTC. Translation: CASSPQVRGGGYTF.

A note on this clone: The sample has other DNA sequences that encode this CDR3 too. The chain combines TRBV5-1 with TRBJ2-6; D is undetermined. The germline V gene has CDR1 SGHRS and CDR2 YFSETQ. V was clipped by 0 bases and J by 1 base, with 5 bases between them. The CDR3 loop spans 15 amino acids. The CDR3 region is CASSLGGSGANVLTF. Written as DNA, the CDR3 is TGCGCCAGCAGCTTGGGCGGATCTGGGGCCAACGTCCTGACTTTC.

The chain recombines TRBV19 with TRBJ1-4; TRBD1 aligns across 9 bases. V dropped 6 bases and J dropped 5; count of bases not matched to a gene: 4. The CDR3 runs to 14 residues. Germline V gives CDR1 LNHDA, CDR2 SQIVND (reference sequence). The CDR3 sequence: CASSFDRGNEKLFF. The CDR3 nucleotides are TGTGCCAGTAGCTTTGACAGGGGGAATGAAAAACTGTTTTTT. Filled out from reference TRBV19 and TRBJ1-4, the complete variable domain reads DGGITQSPKYLFRKEGQNVTLSCEQNLNHDAMYWYRQDPGQGLRLIYYSQIVNDFQKGDIAEGYSVSREKKESFPLTVTSAQKNPTAFYLCASSFDRGNEKLFFGSGTQLSVL.

DNA for the CDR3: TGTGCCAGCTCCCTCTTGGCGAGGGATACGCAGTATTTT. Protein sequence: CASSLLARDTQYF. The chain recombines TRBV18 with TRBJ2-3, with D uncertain. Trimming cost V 6 bases and J 6 bases, with 13 bases left between them. Looked up from germline, CDR1 is KGHSH and CDR2 is LQKENI. This CDR3 is built from 13 residues.

The chain carries TRBV5-1 and TRBJ2-2; 7 positions match TRBD1. The CDR3 has 16 amino acids. Germline assignment: CDR1 SGHRS and CDR2 YFSETQ. With V trimmed by 1 base and J by 2 bases, 5 bases remained unmatched. The DNA for the CDR3 is TGCGCCAGCAGCTTGATAGGGGGCGATAACACCGGGGAGCTGTTTTTT. Its translation is CASSLIGGDNTGELFF.

This chain joins TRBV5-6 and TRBJ1-4; 9 nucleotides agree with TRBD1. Germline V gene lookup returns CDR1 SGHDT and CDR2 YYEEEE. This CDR3 has 14 residues. The V segment lost 2 bases and the J segment 8 bases; nucleotides outside the gene matches: 4. CDR3 sequence reads: CASSLIDRGEKLFF. As DNA, the CDR3 is TGTGCCAGCAGCTTAATCGACAGGGGGGAAAAACTGTTTTTT.